Listed here is a single T cell receptor (beta chain). PCR used 60 Vbeta primers and 13 Jbeta primers. Assay: immunoSEQ multiplex PCR; the TCRdb copy retains only in-frame clones and omits some. The table lists over 150,000 clones, 70% to 80% of them singletons. This sample stems from a study of cytomegalovirus exposure and HLA in healthy donors. J gave up 4 bases and V 0 bases, and 2 bases lay outside the gene matches. Looked up from germline, CDR1 is SGDLS and CDR2 is YYNGEE. The CDR3 runs to 15 residues. The donors, nominally healthy at sampling, likely had unrecorded immune exposures. The chain combines TRBV9 with TRBJ2-2, with TRBD1 matching 8 bases. Sequences were obtained from PBMCs. This TCR derives from a girl aged 10 to 17 in good health and CMV-seropositive. CDR3 coding DNA: TGTGCCAGCAGCGTAGACAGGGGGAGCACCGGGGAGCTGTTTTTT. It codes for CASSVDRGSTGELFF.